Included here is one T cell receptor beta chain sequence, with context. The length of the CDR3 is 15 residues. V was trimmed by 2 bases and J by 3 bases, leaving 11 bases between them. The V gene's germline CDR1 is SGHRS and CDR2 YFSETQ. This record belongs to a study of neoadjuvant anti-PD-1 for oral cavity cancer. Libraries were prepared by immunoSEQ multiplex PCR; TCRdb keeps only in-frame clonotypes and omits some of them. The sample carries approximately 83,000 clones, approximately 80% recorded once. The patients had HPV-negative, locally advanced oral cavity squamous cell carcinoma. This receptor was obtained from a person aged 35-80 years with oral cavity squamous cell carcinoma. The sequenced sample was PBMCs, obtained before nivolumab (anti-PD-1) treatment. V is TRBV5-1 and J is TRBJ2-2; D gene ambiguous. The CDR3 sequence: CASSFSFRDTGELFF. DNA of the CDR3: TGCGCCAGCAGCTTCTCTTTTAGAGACACCGGGGAGCTGTTTTTT.